The 19 T cell receptor beta chains given below trace back to one sample, sequenced in a study of metastatic and nonmetastatic thyroid tumors. There were no patients who had received any treatment before thyroid surgery. TCRdb re-called the PCR reads with MiXCR. The data contain approximately 25,000 clones, around 14% of them singletons. The specimen was blood. Receptor source: a male donor with papillary thyroid cancer or a benign thyroid nodule (not recorded which). Some clones in this sample may be carry-over from other donors' samples.

This clone was recorded at least ten times. The chain uses TRBV28 and TRBJ2-7; D perhaps matches TRBD2 (5 bases). The V gene's germline CDR1 is MDHEN and CDR2 SYDVKM. Trimming took off 6 bases at V and 6 bases at J, with 18 bases between the two ends. CDR3 size: 14 residues. CDR3 in amino acids: CASSAVSGTAEQYF. CDR3 coding DNA: TGTGCCAGCAGCGCCGTAAGCGGAACAGCCGAGCAGTACTTC. Combining the CDR3 with reference TRBV28 and TRBJ2-7 gives the whole variable domain DVKVTQSSRYLVKRTGEKVFLECVQDMDHENMFWYRQDPGLGLRLIYFSYDVKMKEKGDIPEGYSVSREKKERFSLILESASTNQTSMYLCASSAVSGTAEQYFGPGTRLTVT.

V and J are TRBV13 and TRBJ2-7; possibly TRBD1 for D (5 bases). The CDR3 totals 15 residues. Trimming left V 4 bases short and J 4 bases short, with 17 bases between. Germline assignment: CDR1 PRHDT and CDR2 FYEKMQ (reference sequence). CDR3 loop: CASSSPSHDRYEQYF. The CDR3 DNA reads as TGTGCCAGCAGCTCGCCCTCCCATGACAGATACGAGCAGTACTTC.

This clone was seen repeatedly, ten times or more. The chain recombines TRBV2 with TRBJ2-7, with TRBD1 matching over 10 bases. Germline CDR1 and CDR2: SNHLY and FYNNEI. J lost 1 base, V lost 7 bases, and 4 bases had no gene match. The CDR3 runs to 14 residues. The CDR3 here is CASIRDRGSYEQYF. The CDR3 DNA follows: TGTGCCAGCATTCGGGACAGGGGTTCCTACGAGCAGTACTTC. The full variable domain, rest sourced from reference TRBV2 and TRBJ2-7, is EPEVTQTPSHQVTQMGQEVILRCVPISNHLYFYWYRQILGQKVEFLVSFYNNEISEKSEIFDDQFSVERPDGSNFTLKIRSTKLEDSAMYFCASIRDRGSYEQYFGPGTRLTVT.

The table lists this clone with many counts. This rearrangement joins TRBV7-9 to TRBJ1-1; D unresolved. In germline, CDR1 is SEHNR, CDR2 FQNEAQ (reference sequence). CDR3 length: 12 residues. Trimming took off 9 bases at V and 6 bases at J, with 14 bases between the two ends. For the CDR3, the DNA is TGTGCCAGTACAGAGGGTGTGCCTGAAGCTTTCTTT. The encoded protein is CASTEGVPEAFF.

The sample holds many counts of this clone. V gene TRBV18 combines with J gene TRBJ2-7; perhaps TRBD2 as D (7 bases). V gave up 6 bases and J gave up 4 bases, with 19 bases separating them. This CDR3 region has 15 residues. Germline V CDR1 and CDR2: KGHSH, LQKENI. DNA of the CDR3: TGTGCCAGCTCTCCCTCGGGGGGCACCCGATACGAGCAGTACTTC. The encoded protein is CASSPSGGTRYEQYF. Looking up the rest from reference TRBV18 and TRBJ2-7 gives the full variable domain: NAGVMQNPRHLVRRRGQEARLRCSPMKGHSHVYWYRQLPEEGLKFMVYLQKENIIDESGMPKERFSAEFPKEGPSILRIQQVVRGDSAAYFCASSPSGGTRYEQYFGPGTRLTVT.

This clone has at least ten counts. The V and J genes are TRBV24-1 and TRBJ1-6; 9 nucleotides align to TRBD1. The CDR3 is 15 amino acids. Germline CDR1 KGHDR, CDR2 SFDVKD. The trim removed 5 bases at V and 10 bases at J, leaving 8 bases unmatched. This CDR3 reads CATSALQGAFSPLHF. The CDR3 DNA reads TGTGCCACCAGTGCTTTACAGGGGGCTTTCTCACCCCTCCACTTT.

This clone was counted many times. The V gene is TRBV28, the J gene TRBJ2-2; TRBD2 matches 11 bases. The CDR3 length is 17 residues. The V and J ends lost 2 bases and 2 bases, in that order; junction bases with no gene match: 4. Germline V gene sequence: CDR1 MDHEN, CDR2 SYDVKM. CDR3 loop: CASSLGGLAVNTGELFF. The CDR3 DNA reads TGTGCCAGCAGTTTAGGGGGACTAGCGGTTAACACCGGGGAGCTGTTTTTT.

This clone was counted between two and nine times. The genes are TRBV19 and TRBJ1-2; tentative D call: TRBD1 (6 bases). The V and J ends lost 6 bases and 6 bases respectively, with 14 bases between them. Germline V gene lookup returns CDR1 LNHDA and CDR2 SQIVND (reference sequence). The CDR3 totals 13 residues. CDR3 amino acids: CASRRGTSDGYTF. The CDR3 region has the DNA TGTGCCAGTAGGAGGGGGACATCTGATGGCTACACCTTC.

This chain connects TRBV11-2 to TRBJ2-3; D might be TRBD2 (5 bases). Trimming stripped 5 bases from V and 12 bases from J, with 21 bases between. The CDR3 loop spans 14 amino acids. Germline V gives CDR1 SGHAT, CDR2 FQNNGV. The CDR3 protein is CASSRSHGTEDQYF. The CDR3 DNA sequence: TGTGCCAGCAGCCGATCCCATGGAACGGAGGACCAGTATTTT.

As to this clone: One base away lies a much larger clone, so this may be a sequencing read error. The genes are TRBV14 and TRBJ1-5; D possibly corresponds to TRBD1 (5 bases). Germline CDR1 reads SGHDN; CDR2 reads FVKESK. The CDR3 is made up of 13 amino acids. This CDR3 reads CACSHGGSRAQHF. The CDR3 DNA sequence: TGTGCCTGCAGCCACGGGGGGTCTAGGGCCCAGCATTTT.

There are many counts of this clone. V and J are TRBV28 and TRBJ2-6; 7 positions match TRBD1. V trimming: 5 bases; J trimming: 1 base; junction bases outside the gene matches: 8. The length of the CDR3 is 17 residues. Germline lookup yields CDR1 MDHEN and CDR2 SYDVKM. CDR3 residues: CASSTDRAGSGANVLTF. The CDR3 coding sequence is TGTGCCAGCAGTACCGACAGGGCTGGGTCTGGGGCCAACGTCCTGACTTTC.

This clone was detected ten times or more. The J gene is TRBJ1-1, the V gene TRBV2; D ambiguous. Germline CDR1 SNHLY, CDR2 FYNNEI. This CDR3 comprises 15 residues. The V end was cut by 1 base, the J end by 8 bases, with 17 bases between. The CDR3 sequence: CASSEVGSGAEEAFF. DNA for the CDR3: TGTGCCAGCAGTGAAGTTGGATCCGGAGCCGAGGAAGCTTTCTTT. Full variable domain (outside the CDR3, taken from reference TRBV2 and TRBJ1-1): EPEVTQTPSHQVTQMGQEVILRCVPISNHLYFYWYRQILGQKVEFLVSFYNNEISEKSEIFDDQFSVERPDGSNFTLKIRSTKLEDSAMYFCASSEVGSGAEEAFFGQGTRLTVV.

This clone was detected ten times or more. This rearrangement joins TRBV3-1 to TRBJ2-1, with 15 bases identical to TRBD2. The germline V gene encodes CDR1 LGHDT and CDR2 YNNKEL (reference sequence). V shed 1 base and J 2 bases; nucleotides not matched to a gene: 15. This CDR3 has 22 residues. In nucleotides, the CDR3 is TGTGCCAGCAGCCAAGTTGCAGGGACTAGCGGGAGGCTCCGCGACCCCTACAATGAGCAGTTCTTC. This codes for CASSQVAGTSGRLRDPYNEQFF.

This clone was recorded at least ten times. This chain links TRBV11-2 with TRBJ2-3, with 12 bases matching TRBD2. Germline CDR1 SGHAT, CDR2 FQNNGV. V was clipped by 5 bases and J by 0 bases; unmatched bases: 6. This CDR3 comprises 17 residues. The CDR3 bases are TGTGCCAGCAGCCCCGGACTAGCGGGGATAAGCACAGATACGCAGTATTTT. Translated, it gives CASSPGLAGISTDTQYF.

There are many counts of this clone. V usage is TRBV10-3 and J usage is TRBJ1-4; the match to TRBD1 covers 7 bases. Unmatched junction bases numbered 4, after V lost 0 bases and J lost 3 bases. Germline lookup yields CDR1 ENHRY and CDR2 SYGVKD. The CDR3 consists of 16 residues. The CDR3 DNA follows: TGTGCCATCAGTGAGTCCTCTCAGGGGGCTAATGAAAAACTGTTTTTT. Protein sequence: CAISESSQGANEKLFF.

This clone was counted ten times or more. The chain is built from TRBV30 and TRBJ2-3; TRBD1 or TRBD2 may be the D gene (6 bases each). CDR1 and CDR2 from the germline V gene are GTSNPN and SVGIG (reference sequence). Trimming took 5 bases from V and 4 from J, leaving 22 bases between them. The CDR3 length is 16 residues. The CDR3: CAWARGLGAGPDTQYF. For the CDR3, the DNA is TGTGCCTGGGCCCGGGGGTTGGGGGCCGGTCCAGATACGCAGTATTTT. The whole variable domain, remainder taken from reference TRBV30 and TRBJ2-3, is SQTIHQWPATLVQPVGSPLSLECTVEGTSNPNLYWYRQAAGRGLQLLFYSVGIGQISSEVPQNLSASRPQDRQFILSSKKLLLSDSGFYLCAWARGLGAGPDTQYFGPGTRLTVL.

In this sample, this clone is medium-sized. J is TRBJ2-7 and V is TRBV11-2; 9 bases agree with TRBD2. This CDR3 is 15 amino acids long. Trimming at V came to 5 bases and at J to 0 bases, leaving 5 bases not matched to a gene. Looked up from germline, CDR1 is SGHAT and CDR2 is FQNNGV. The CDR3 bases are TGTGCCAGCAGCCGACTAGCGGACAGCTCCTACGAGCAGTACTTC. This sequence encodes CASSRLADSSYEQYF.

This clone was seen at least ten times. The V and J genes are TRBV10-3 and TRBJ1-2; D perhaps matches TRBD1 (5 bases). V was trimmed by 3 bases and J by 5 bases, leaving 7 bases between them. The CDR3 runs 12 residues. Germline CDR1 is ENHRY and CDR2 is SYGVKD. Here the CDR3 reads CAISDAGYGYTF. The DNA of the CDR3 is TGTGCCATCAGTGACGCAGGGTATGGCTACACCTTC.

Concerning this clone itself: This may come from a read error, since a much larger clone is one base off. The J gene is TRBJ2-7, the V gene TRBV7-9, with 8 bases lining up with TRBD2. This CDR3 has 15 amino acids. Germline V lookup: CDR1 SEHNR, CDR2 FQNEAQ (reference sequence). CDR3 in amino acids: CANSPPESGSYEQYF. The CDR3 region has the DNA TGTGCCAACAGCCCCCCAGAAAGCGGGAGCTACGAGCAGTACTTC.